This TCR beta chain was identified in a study of vaccination effects on CD4 cells after COVID-19. J was trimmed by 2 bases and V by 4 bases; bases with no gene match: 10. This CDR3 region has 15 residues. From germline, CDR1 is GTSNPN and CDR2 SVGIG (reference sequence). Only in-frame clones appear in the TCRdb table, and some are missing; sequencing was by immunoSEQ multiplex PCR. The sample yields 27,000 or so clones, 55% to 75% seen once. Before any sequencing was done, the ViraFEST assay used viral peptide pools to expand antigen-specific CD4+ T cells. Upon completion of around 9 days in culture, CD4+ T cells were isolated. People in the vaccine group had not been infected with SARS-CoV-2 before, and their nucleocapsid antibodies were negative. In the case of this clone: No antigen is known for it.

Sample: CD4+ T cells from PBMCs cultured with SARS-CoV-2 spike peptides, taken before COVID-19 vaccination. The sequence came from a human donor who received a COVID-19 vaccine. The chain is built from TRBV30 and TRBJ1-1; 7 bases are a match to TRBD1. The CDR3 loop reads CAWKTLGTANTEAFF. The CDR3 DNA sequence: TGTGCCTGGAAAACTCTCGGGACAGCAAACACTGAAGCTTTCTTT. The full variable domain, with the rest looked up from reference TRBV30 and TRBJ1-1, is SQTIHQWPATLVQPVGSPLSLECTVEGTSNPNLYWYRQAAGRGLQLLFYSVGIGQISSEVPQNLSASRPQDRQFILSSKKLLLSDSGFYLCAWKTLGTANTEAFFGQGTRLTVV.